A selection of T cell receptor beta chains follows, all from one sample in a study of blood T cell repertoires in COVID-19. Clones were read by immunoSEQ multiplex PCR, and TCRdb kept only the in-frame ones, dropping some. The sample records some 170,000 clones, 70% to 80% being singletons. The specimen sequenced was peripheral blood. The receptors shown here come from a woman in her forties or fifties with active or convalescent COVID-19. Each CDR3 is given with its conserved first and last residue. The D gene is left open where the match is weak. Clone size is shown for a subset of rows, as once, few, many or a class of expanded clone.

TRBV5-4	.	TRBJ2-3	.	TGTGCCAGCAGCTTGGACCTTCCGGGGAGCACAGATACGCAGTATTTT	CASSLDLPGSTDTQYF
TRBV6-6	.	TRBJ1-3	.	TGTGCCAGCAGTCTCCTGACCAAAAAACGGGGGTCTGGAAACACCATATATTTT	CASSLLTKKRGSGNTIYF
TRBV12-2	.	TRBJ1-6	.	TGTGCAAGTCGCTACCTGACAGGGAGTTGGAATAATTCACCCCTCCACTTT	CASRYLTGSWNNSPLHF
TRBV6-5	.	TRBJ1-1	.	TGTGCCAGCAGTTCGACAGGGAACACTGAAGCTTTCTTT	CASSSTGNTEAFF
TRBV2	once	TRBJ1-4	.	TGTGCCAGCAGTTTAGATACCGGCGGATGGAAACTGTTTTTT	CASSLDTGGWKLFF
TRBV7-8	once	TRBJ2-1	.	TGTGCCAGCAGCGTGGGCGCGGGGCAGTACAATGAGCAGTTCTTC	CASSVGAGQYNEQFF
TRBV9	.	TRBJ2-3	.	TGTGCCAGCAGCCTCACTAGGGGGGAGGGCCCCAGCACAGATACGCAGTATTTT	CASSLTRGEGPSTDTQYF
TRBV7-2	.	TRBJ2-2	TRBD2	TGTGCCAGCAGCTTAGCGCCTAGCGGGAACACCGGGGAGCTGTTTTTT	CASSLAPSGNTGELFF
TRBV7-2	.	TRBJ2-7	TRBD2	TGTGCCAGCAGCTTAGGAGTGGTTGGCGGGAGGAACTCCTACGAGCAGTACTTC	CASSLGVVGGRNSYEQYF
TRBV15	.	TRBJ2-7	TRBD2	TGTGCCACCAGCAGAGATTTCCAGCGGGGGGTATACGAGCAGTACTTC	CATSRDFQRGVYEQYF
TRBV2	.	TRBJ1-2	TRBD1	TGTGCCAGCACCAGACAGGGGGTCGGCATCTCGGCTAACTATGGCTACACCTTC	CASTRQGVGISANYGYTF
TRBV5-6	.	TRBJ2-7	TRBD1	TGTGCCAGCAGCTTGGGCGCTCTGTGGACAGGTCGTCAGAACTTC	CASSLGALWTGRQNF
TRBV18	.	TRBJ2-5	.	TGTGCCAGCTCCGGTCAAGAGACCCAGTACTTC	CASSGQETQYF
TRBV5-1	.	TRBJ1-4	TRBD1	TGCGCCAGCAGCTTGGGACAGGGGGTTGCAACTAATGAAAAACTGTTTTTT	CASSLGQGVATNEKLFF
TRBV7-6	.	TRBJ2-1	.	TGTGCCAGCAGCTCGCAGGAGACTAGTATCTACAATGAGCAGTTCTTC	CASSSQETSIYNEQFF
TRBV6-2/TRBV6-3	.	TRBJ2-1	.	TGTGCCAGCAGTTACTCGATACTAGACGGTGCCAATGAGCAGTTCTTC	CASSYSILDGANEQFF
TRBV3-1/TRBV3-2	.	TRBJ2-7	TRBD2	TGTGCCAGCAGCCAATGCTATGGACGGGCGGGAGGAGGACACGAGCAGTACTTC	CASSQCYGRAGGGHEQYF
TRBV6-5	.	TRBJ1-4	TRBD1	TGTGCCAGCAGCGCCGGGACAGGGGTTGAAAAACTGTTTTTT	CASSAGTGVEKLFF
TRBV9	.	TRBJ2-2	TRBD2	TGTGCCAGCAGCGGCGGGGGATCGAACACCGGGGAGCTGTTTTTT	CASSGGGSNTGELFF
TRBV29-1	once	TRBJ1-1	.	TGCAACGGCGGGGGCGGGGGCACTGAAGCTTTCTTT	CNGGGGGTEAFF
TRBV25-1	.	TRBJ2-3	TRBD2	TGTGCCAGCAGTGACCCTCCAGACGGGGGGGGCACAGATACGCAGTATTTT	CASSDPPDGGGTDTQYF